This T cell receptor (beta chain) was recovered during a study of cytomegalovirus exposure and HLA in healthy donors. This PCR relied on a set of 60 Vbeta primers and 13 Jbeta primers. Profiled with immunoSEQ multiplex PCR; TCRdb holds only in-frame clones, not every one. The sample includes about 140,000 clones, roughly 65% of them seen just once. Concerning this clone itself: No antigen is known for it.

The study, taken as a whole, reports: What was likely a sequencing artifact was a cluster of highly shared sequence variants.

The sequence derives from a woman aged 30 to 39 in good health and CMV-seronegative. Input material: PBMCs.

The CDR3 coding sequence is TGTGCCAGCAGCCCCGGACTAGCGGGAGGATCGGCCGGGGAGCTGTTTTTT. Protein: CASSPGLAGGSAGELFF. This chain links TRBV11-1 with TRBJ2-2; 14 bases agree with TRBD2. The CDR3 is 17 residues long. With V trimmed by 5 bases and J by 6 bases, 8 bases remained unmatched. Germline CDR1 SGHAT, CDR2 FQDESV (reference sequence).